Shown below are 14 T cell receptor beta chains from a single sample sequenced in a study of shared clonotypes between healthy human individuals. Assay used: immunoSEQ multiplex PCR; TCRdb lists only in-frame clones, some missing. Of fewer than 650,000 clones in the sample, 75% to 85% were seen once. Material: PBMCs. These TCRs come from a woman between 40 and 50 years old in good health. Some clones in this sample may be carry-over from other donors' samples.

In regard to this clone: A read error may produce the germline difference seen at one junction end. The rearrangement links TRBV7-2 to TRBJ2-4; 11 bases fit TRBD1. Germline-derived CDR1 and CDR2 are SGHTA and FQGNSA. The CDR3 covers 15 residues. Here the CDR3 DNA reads TGTGCCAGCAGTCCTAGGACAGGGGGCGACAACATTCGGTACTTC. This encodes CASSPRTGGDNIRYF.

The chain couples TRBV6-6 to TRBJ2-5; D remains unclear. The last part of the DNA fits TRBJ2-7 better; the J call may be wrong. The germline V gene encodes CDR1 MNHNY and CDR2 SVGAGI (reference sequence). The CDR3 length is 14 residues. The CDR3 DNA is TGTGCCAGCAAGCCCCGGCTGCTCTCATACGAGCAGTACTTC. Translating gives CASKPRLLSYEQYF.

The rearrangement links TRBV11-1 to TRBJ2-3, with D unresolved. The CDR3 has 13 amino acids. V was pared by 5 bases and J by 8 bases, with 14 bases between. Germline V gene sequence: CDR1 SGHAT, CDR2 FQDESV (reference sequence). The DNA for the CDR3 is TGTGCCAGCAGCCCCCGAACTGTCGCTACGCAGTATTTT. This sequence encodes CASSPRTVATQYF.

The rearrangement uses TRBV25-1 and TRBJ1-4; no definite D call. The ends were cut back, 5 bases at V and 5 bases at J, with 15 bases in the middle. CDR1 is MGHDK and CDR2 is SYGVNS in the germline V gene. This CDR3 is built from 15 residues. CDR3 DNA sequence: TGTGCCAGCAGTCCCCGGTCGCCATCAAATGAAAAACTGTTTTTT. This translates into CASSPRSPSNEKLFF.

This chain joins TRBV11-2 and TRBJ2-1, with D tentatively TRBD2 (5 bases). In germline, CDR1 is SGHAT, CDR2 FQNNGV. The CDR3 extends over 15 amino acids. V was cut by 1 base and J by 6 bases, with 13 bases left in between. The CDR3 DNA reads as TGTGCCAGCAGCTTAGGTGCTAGTCGGGGCAATGAGCAGTTCTTC. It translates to CASSLGASRGNEQFF.

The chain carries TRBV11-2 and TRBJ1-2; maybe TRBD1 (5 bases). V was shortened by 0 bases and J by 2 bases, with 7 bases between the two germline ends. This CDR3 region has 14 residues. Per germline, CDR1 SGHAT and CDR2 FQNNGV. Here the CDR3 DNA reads TGTGCCAGCAGCTTAGATCCAGGGAACTATGGCTACACCTTC. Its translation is CASSLDPGNYGYTF.

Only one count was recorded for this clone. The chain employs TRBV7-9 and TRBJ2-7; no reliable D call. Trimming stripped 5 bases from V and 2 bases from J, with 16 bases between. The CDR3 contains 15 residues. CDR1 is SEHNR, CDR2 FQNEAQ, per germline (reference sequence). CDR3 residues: CASSPRDMGAYEQYF. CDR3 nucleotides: TGTGCCAGCAGCCCCCGCGACATGGGTGCCTACGAGCAGTACTTC.

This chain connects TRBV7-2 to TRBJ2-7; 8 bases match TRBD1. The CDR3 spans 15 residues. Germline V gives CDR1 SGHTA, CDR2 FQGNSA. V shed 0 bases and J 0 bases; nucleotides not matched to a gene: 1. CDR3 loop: CASSLATGGSYEQYF. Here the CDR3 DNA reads TGTGCCAGCAGCTTAGCAACAGGGGGCTCCTACGAGCAGTACTTC. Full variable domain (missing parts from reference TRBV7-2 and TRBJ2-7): GAGVSQSPSNKVTEKGKDVELRCDPISGHTALYWYRQSLGQGLEFLIYFQGNSAPDKSGLPSDRFSAERTGGSVSTLTIQRTQQEDSAVYLCASSLATGGSYEQYFGPGTRLTVT.

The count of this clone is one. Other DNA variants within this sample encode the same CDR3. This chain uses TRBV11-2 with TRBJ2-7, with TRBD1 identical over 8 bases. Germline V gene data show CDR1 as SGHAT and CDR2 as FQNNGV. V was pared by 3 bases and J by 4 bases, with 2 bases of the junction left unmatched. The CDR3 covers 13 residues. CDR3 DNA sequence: TGTGCCAGCAGCTTGGACAGGGTTTACGAGCAGTACTTC. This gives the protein CASSLDRVYEQYF.

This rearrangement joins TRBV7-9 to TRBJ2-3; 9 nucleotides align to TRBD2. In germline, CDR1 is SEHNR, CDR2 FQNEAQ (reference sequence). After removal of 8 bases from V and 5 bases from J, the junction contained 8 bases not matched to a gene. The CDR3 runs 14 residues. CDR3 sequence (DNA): TGTGCCAGCCGGTTAGCGGGAGCGGTAGATACGCAGTATTTT. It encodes CASRLAGAVDTQYF. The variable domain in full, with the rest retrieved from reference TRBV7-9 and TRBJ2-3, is DTGVSQNPRHKITKRGQNVTFRCDPISEHNRLYWYRQTLGQGPEFLTYFQNEAQLEKSRLLSDRFSAERPKGSFSTLEIQRTEQGDSAMYLCASRLAGAVDTQYFGPGTRLTVL.

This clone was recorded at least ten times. The CDR3, as DNA: TGTGCCAGCATGGGGGGGAGGGAGCAGTACTTC. Encoded protein: CASMGGREQYF. J is TRBJ2-7 and V is TRBV2; 7 nucleotides agree with TRBD2. Germline V gives CDR1 SNHLY, CDR2 FYNNEI. The CDR3 contains 11 residues. V lost 7 bases, J lost 7 bases, and 4 bases stayed unmatched.

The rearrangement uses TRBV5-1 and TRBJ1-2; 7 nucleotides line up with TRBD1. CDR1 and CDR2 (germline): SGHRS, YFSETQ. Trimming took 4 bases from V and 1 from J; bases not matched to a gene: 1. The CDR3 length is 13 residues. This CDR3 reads CASSRDSNYGYTF. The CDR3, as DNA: TGCGCCAGCAGCCGGGACAGTAACTATGGCTACACCTTC.

The CDR3 loop reads CASSFSGPRTGELFF. The CDR3 DNA sequence: TGCGCCAGCAGCTTTTCCGGGCCTAGGACCGGGGAGCTGTTTTTT. V is TRBV5-1 and J is TRBJ2-2; D unresolved. The CDR3 totals 15 residues. Trimming removed 2 bases from V and 5 bases from J, with 13 bases in between. Germline V gives CDR1 SGHRS, CDR2 YFSETQ.

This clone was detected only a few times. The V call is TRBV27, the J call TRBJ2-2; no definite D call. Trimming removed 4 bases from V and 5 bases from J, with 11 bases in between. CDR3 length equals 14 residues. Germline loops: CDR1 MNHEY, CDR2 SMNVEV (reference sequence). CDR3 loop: CASSSPGRTGELFF. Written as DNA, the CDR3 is TGTGCCAGCAGTTCCCCCGGACGGACCGGGGAGCTGTTTTTT.